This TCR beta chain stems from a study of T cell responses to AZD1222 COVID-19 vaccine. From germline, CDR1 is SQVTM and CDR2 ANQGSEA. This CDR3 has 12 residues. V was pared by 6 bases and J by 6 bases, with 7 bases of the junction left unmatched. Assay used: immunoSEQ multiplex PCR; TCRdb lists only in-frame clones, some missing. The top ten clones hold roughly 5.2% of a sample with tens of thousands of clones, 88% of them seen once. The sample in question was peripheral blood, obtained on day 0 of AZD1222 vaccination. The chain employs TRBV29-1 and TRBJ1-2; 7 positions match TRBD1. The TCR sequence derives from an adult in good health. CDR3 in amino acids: CSVVDRENGYTF. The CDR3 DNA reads TGCAGCGTGGTTGACAGGGAAAATGGCTACACCTTC. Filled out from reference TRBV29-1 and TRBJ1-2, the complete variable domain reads SAVISQKPSRDICQRGTSLTIQCQVDSQVTMMFWYRQQPGQSLTLIATANQGSEATYESGFVIDKFPISRPNLTFSTLTVSNMSPEDSSIYLCSVVDRENGYTFGSGTRLTVV.